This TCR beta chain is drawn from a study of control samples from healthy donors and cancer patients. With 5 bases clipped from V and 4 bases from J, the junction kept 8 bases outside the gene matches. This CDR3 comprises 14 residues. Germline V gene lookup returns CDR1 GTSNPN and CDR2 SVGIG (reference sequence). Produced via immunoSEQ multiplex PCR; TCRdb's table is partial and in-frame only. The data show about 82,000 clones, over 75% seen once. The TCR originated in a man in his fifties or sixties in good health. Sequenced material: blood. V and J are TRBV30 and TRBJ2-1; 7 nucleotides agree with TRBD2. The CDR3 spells CAWAAGRGYNEQFF. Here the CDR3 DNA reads TGTGCCTGGGCGGCGGGGAGGGGATACAATGAGCAGTTCTTC. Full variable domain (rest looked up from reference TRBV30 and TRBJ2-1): SQTIHQWPATLVQPVGSPLSLECTVEGTSNPNLYWYRQAAGRGLQLLFYSVGIGQISSEVPQNLSASRPQDRQFILSSKKLLLSDSGFYLCAWAAGRGYNEQFFGPGTRLTVL.